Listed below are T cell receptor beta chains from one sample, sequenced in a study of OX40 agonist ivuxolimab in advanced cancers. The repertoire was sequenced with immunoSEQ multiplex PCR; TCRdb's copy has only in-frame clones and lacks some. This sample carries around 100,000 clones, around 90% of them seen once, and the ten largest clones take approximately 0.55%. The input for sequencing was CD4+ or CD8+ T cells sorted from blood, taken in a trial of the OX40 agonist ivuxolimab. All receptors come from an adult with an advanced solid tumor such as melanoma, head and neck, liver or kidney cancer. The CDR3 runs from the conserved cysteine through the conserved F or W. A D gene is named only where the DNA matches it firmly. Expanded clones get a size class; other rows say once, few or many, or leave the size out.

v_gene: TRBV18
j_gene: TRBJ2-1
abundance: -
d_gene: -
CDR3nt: TGTGCCAGCTCCCGCACATCCTACAATGAGCAGTTCTTC
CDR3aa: CASSRTSYNEQFF

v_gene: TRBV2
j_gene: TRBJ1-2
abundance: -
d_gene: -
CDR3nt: TGTGCCAGCAGGACGGTGGGGGGGGACTATGGCTACACCTTC
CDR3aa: CASRTVGGDYGYTF

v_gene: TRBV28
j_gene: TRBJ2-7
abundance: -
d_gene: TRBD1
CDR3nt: TGTGCCAGCACCTGGTCAGACAGGGCCCTGACCGGGGAGCAGTACTTC
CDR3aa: CASTWSDRALTGEQYF

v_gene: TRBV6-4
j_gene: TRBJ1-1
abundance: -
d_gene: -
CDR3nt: TGTGCCAGCAGCGCGGGATGGAACACTGAAGCTTTCTTT
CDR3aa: CASSAGWNTEAFF

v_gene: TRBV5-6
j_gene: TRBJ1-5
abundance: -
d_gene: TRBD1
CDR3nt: TGTGCCAGCAGCTTGGGGGGACAGGGGATATTGGCCCAGCATTTT
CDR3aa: CASSLGGQGILAQHF

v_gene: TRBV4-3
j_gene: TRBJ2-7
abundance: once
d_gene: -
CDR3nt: TGCGCCAGCAGCCAAGATTGGCAGGGGGGAACCTACGAGCAGTACTTC
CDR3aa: CASSQDWQGGTYEQYF

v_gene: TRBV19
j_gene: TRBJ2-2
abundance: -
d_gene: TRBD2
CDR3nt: TGTGCCAGCTCTCGAGTGGCGGGAGCCGGGGAGCTGTTTTTT
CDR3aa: CASSRVAGAGELFF

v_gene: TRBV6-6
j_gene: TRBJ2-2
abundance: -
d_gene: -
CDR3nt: TGTGCCAGCAGCCCCCGGGACGAATACACCGGGGAGCTGTTTTTT
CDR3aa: CASSPRDEYTGELFF

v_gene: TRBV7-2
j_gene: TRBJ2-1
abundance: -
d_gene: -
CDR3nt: TGTGCCAGCAGCTTGGCCTACAATGAGCAGTTCTTC
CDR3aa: CASSLAYNEQFF

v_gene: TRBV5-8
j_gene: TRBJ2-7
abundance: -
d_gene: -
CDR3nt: TGTGCCAGCAGCCAAACATTCCCGGCCAACGAGCAGTACTTC
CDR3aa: CASSQTFPANEQYF

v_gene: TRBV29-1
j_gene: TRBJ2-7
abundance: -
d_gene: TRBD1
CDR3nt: TGCAGCGCACACCAGGGGGTTGGCGAGCAGTACTTC
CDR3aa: CSAHQGVGEQYF

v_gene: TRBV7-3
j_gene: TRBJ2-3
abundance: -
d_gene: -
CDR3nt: TGTGCCAGCAGCTTTTTCGGAGATACGCAGTATTTT
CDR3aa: CASSFFGDTQYF

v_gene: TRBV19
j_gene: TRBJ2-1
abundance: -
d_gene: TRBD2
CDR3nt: TGTGCCAGTAGTATACTAGCGGGAGGTTGGAATGAGCAGTTCTTC
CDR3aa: CASSILAGGWNEQFF

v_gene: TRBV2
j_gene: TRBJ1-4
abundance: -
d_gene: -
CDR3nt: TGTGCCAGCACCGGACAGCTTATGATAGCTGAAAAACTGTTTTTT
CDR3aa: CASTGQLMIAEKLFF

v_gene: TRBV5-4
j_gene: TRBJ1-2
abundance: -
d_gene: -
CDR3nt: TGTGCCAGCAGCTACGCGATGGTTACCAACTATGGCTACACCTTC
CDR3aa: CASSYAMVTNYGYTF

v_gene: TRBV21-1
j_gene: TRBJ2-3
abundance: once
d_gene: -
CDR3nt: TGTGCCAGCAGCTCCCCCGGGACAGGGGGCCAACCGCTAGGCCAAGTTAACACAGATACGCAGTATTTT
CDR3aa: CASSSPGTGGQPLGQVNTDTQYF

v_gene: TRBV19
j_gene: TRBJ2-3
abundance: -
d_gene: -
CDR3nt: TGTGCCAGTAGTACGGATCTTGGAGAGTTTGATACGCAGTATTTT
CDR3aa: CASSTDLGEFDTQYF

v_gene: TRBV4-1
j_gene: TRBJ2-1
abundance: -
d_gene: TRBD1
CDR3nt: TGCGCCAGCAGCCAGAGGGGACAGGAGGTCGATGAGCAGTTCTTC
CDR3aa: CASSQRGQEVDEQFF

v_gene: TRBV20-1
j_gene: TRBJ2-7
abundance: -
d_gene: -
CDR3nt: TGCAGTGTTTCCCAAACCTACGAGCAGTACTTC
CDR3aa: CSVSQTYEQYF

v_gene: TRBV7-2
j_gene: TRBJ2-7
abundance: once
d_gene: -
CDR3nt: TGTGCCAGCAGCTTATCCGGGAGAGACTACGAGCAGTACTTC
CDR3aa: CASSLSGRDYEQYF

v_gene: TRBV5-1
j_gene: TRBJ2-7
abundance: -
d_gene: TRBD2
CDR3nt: TGCGCCAGCAGCTTGGCCAAATCGGGGGGACCCTACGAGCAGTACTTC
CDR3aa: CASSLAKSGGPYEQYF

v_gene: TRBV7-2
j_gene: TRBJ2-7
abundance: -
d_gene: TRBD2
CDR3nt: TGTGCCAGCACCTACGCTGCGGGAGGCCCTCGCGAGCAGTACTTC
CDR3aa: CASTYAAGGPREQYF

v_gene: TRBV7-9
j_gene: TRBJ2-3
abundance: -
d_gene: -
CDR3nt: TGTGCCAGCAGCAGAGGGCGGGTGGCAGATACGCAGTATTTT
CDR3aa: CASSRGRVADTQYF

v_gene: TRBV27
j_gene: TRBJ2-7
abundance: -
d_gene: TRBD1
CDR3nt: TGTGCCAGCAGAGCTTACAGGGGACCAATCTACGAGCAGTACTTC
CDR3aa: CASRAYRGPIYEQYF

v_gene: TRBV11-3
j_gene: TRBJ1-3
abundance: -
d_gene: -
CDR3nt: TGTGCCAGCAGCGTCCGTGGGATGATTTATTCTTCTGGAAACACCATATATTTT
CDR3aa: CASSVRGMIYSSGNTIYF

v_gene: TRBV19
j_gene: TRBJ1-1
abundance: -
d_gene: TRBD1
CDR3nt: TGTGCCAGTAGTTGGGGGCGACAGGGAATGAACACTGAAGCTTTCTTT
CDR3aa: CASSWGRQGMNTEAFF

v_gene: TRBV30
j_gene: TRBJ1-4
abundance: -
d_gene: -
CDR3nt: TGTGCCTGGAGTGTAGGGGGAGAAAAACTGTTTTTT
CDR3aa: CAWSVGGEKLFF

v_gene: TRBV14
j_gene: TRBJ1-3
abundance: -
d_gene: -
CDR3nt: TGTGCCAGCAGCCTACCGGGACATGGAATATATTTT
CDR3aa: CASSLPGHGIYF

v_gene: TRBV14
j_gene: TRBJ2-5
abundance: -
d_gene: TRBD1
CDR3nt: TGTGCCAGCAGCTGGACAGGGCCTGGATGGAGACTGGCCCAGTACTTC
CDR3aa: CASSWTGPGWRLAQYF

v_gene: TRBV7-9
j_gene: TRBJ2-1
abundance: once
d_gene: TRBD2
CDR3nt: TGTGCCAGCAGCTTAGCGGGGACTATCTTCTACAATGAGCAGTTCTTC
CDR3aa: CASSLAGTIFYNEQFF

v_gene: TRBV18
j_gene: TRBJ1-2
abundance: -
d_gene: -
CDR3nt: TGTGCCAGCTCCCAAGACCTCGATGGCTACACCTTC
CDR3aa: CASSQDLDGYTF

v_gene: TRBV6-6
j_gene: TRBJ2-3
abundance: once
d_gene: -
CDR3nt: TGTGCCAGCGCCCTAGGAGGAACAGATACGCAGTATTTT
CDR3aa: CASALGGTDTQYF